This TCR beta chain was sequenced in a study of cytomegalovirus exposure and HLA in healthy donors. Study-level information: One earlier analysis, a look at about 179 million T cells, found about 100 million unique TCR beta sequences. General study results and limits: Across donors, presence/absence analyses took sequencing depth to be roughly uniform. A later analysis reportedly identified an Asian-associated ancestry cluster as carrying fewer N-insertions than the roughly 720-donor mean. Cytomegalovirus-associated TCR beta chains were listed, numbering 164.

The J segment lost 6 bases and the V segment lost 6 bases, leaving 10 bases of the junction unmatched. Per the germline V gene, CDR1 is KGHSH and CDR2 is LQKENI. CDR3 length: 15 residues. Worth noting for this clone: The antigen remains undetermined. Within the sample, other DNA sequences also encode this same CDR3.

PCR was performed using 60 Vbeta and 13 Jbeta primers. The table came from immunoSEQ multiplex PCR; TCRdb's copy has only in-frame clones and leaves some out. Found here are 100,000 or so clones, approximately 73% of them singletons; the top ten hold around 3.5%. The sequencing input was PBMCs. This chain joins TRBV18 and TRBJ1-5; 8 bases fit TRBD1. The receptor was isolated from a middle-aged man in good health and CMV-seronegative. The CDR3 coding sequence is TGTGCCAGCTCTACTGGACAGGGAGGTCCTCAGCCCCAGCATTTT. Its translation: CASSTGQGGPQPQHF.